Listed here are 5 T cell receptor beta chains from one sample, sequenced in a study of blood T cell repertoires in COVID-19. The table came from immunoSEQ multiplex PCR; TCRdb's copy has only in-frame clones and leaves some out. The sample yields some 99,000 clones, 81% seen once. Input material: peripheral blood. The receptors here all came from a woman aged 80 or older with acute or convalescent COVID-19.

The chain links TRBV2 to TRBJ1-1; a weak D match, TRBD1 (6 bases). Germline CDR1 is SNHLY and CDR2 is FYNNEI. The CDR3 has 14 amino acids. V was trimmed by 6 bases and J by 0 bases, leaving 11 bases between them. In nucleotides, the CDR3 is TGTGCCAGCAGGCAGGGGCCAGTGAACACTGAAGCTTTCTTT. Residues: CASRQGPVNTEAFF.

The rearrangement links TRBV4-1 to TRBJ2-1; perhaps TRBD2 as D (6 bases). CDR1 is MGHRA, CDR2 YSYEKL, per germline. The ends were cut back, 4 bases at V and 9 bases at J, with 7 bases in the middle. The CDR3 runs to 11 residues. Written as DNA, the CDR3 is TGCGCCAGCAGCCTGGGGGGTGAGCAGTTCTTC. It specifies CASSLGGEQFF.

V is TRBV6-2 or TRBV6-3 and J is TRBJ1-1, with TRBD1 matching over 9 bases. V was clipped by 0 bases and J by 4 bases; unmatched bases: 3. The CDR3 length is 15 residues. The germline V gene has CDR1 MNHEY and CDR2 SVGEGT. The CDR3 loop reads CASSYSGQGTTEAFF. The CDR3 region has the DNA TGTGCCAGCAGTTACTCTGGACAGGGGACCACTGAAGCTTTCTTT.

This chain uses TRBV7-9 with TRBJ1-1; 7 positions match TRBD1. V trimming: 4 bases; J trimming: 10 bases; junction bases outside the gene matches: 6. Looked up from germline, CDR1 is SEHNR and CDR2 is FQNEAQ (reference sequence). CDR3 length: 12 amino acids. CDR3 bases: TGTGCCAGCAGCTCCGAGGACAGGCTAGCTTTCTTT. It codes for CASSSEDRLAFF.

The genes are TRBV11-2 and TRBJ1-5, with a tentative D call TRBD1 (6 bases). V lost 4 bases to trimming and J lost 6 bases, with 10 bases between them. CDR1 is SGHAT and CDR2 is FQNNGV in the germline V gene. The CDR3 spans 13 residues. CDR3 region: CASSSGHSQPQHF. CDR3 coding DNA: TGTGCCAGCAGCTCGGGACATTCTCAGCCCCAGCATTTT.